A single sample gave rise to the 8 T cell receptor beta chains below, sequenced in a study of shared clonotypes between healthy human individuals. Generated by immunoSEQ multiplex PCR, the TCRdb table keeps only in-frame clones and is missing some. The sample has roughly 1,500,000 clones, 98% seen once. What was sequenced was naive CD4+ T cells sorted from blood. The subset here: CD45RA+ positively selected. The receptors originated from a young man in good health.

The V gene is TRBV5-1, the J gene TRBJ2-1, with 7 bases matching TRBD1. Germline V lookup: CDR1 SGHRS, CDR2 YFSETQ. The CDR3 consists of 15 residues. J gave up 3 bases and V 3 bases, and 6 bases lay outside the gene matches. The CDR3 loop reads CASSSRAGGYNEQFF. The CDR3 DNA reads TGCGCCAGCAGCTCGAGGGCAGGGGGCTACAATGAGCAGTTCTTC.

The V and J genes are TRBV13 and TRBJ2-7; D gene unclear. The CDR3 sequence is 12 residues long. Looked up from germline, CDR1 is PRHDT and CDR2 is FYEKMQ (reference sequence). Between the trimmed V and J ends, which lost 6 bases and 1 base, there was a span of 7 bases. In nucleotides, the CDR3 is TGTGCCAGCAGTTCAAATTCCTACGAGCAGTACTTC. Its protein product is CASSSNSYEQYF.

The V call is TRBV7-9, the J call TRBJ1-5; maybe TRBD1 (6 bases). There are 15 residues in the CDR3. V was clipped by 5 bases and J by 7 bases, with 18 bases between them. Germline assignment: CDR1 SEHNR and CDR2 FQNEAQ (reference sequence). The CDR3 nucleotides read TGTGCCAGCAGCCCCATGGGGGGGCCGGGCCAGCCCCAGCATTTT. Protein sequence: CASSPMGGPGQPQHF. The full variable domain, in which reference TRBV7-9 and TRBJ1-5 provide the parts outside the CDR3, is DTGVSQNPRHKITKRGQNVTFRCDPISEHNRLYWYRQTLGQGPEFLTYFQNEAQLEKSRLLSDRFSAERPKGSFSTLEIQRTEQGDSAMYLCASSPMGGPGQPQHFGDGTRLSIL.

This chain connects TRBV9 to TRBJ2-7; D is unresolved. Germline loops: CDR1 SGDLS, CDR2 YYNGEE. Deletions cut 4 bases from V and 0 bases from J, with 11 bases between. This CDR3 has 14 amino acids. CDR3 region: CASSPHPNSYEQYF. The CDR3 bases are TGTGCCAGCAGCCCCCATCCGAACTCCTACGAGCAGTACTTC. Full variable domain (remainder filled in from reference TRBV9 and TRBJ2-7): DSGVTQTPKHLITATGQRVTLRCSPRSGDLSVYWYQQSLDQGLQFLIQYYNGEERAKGNILERFSAQQFPDLHSELNLSSLELGDSALYFCASSPHPNSYEQYFGPGTRLTVT.

The J gene is TRBJ2-3, the V gene TRBV19; 11 bases fit TRBD1. Trimming took 7 bases from V and 3 from J; bases not matched to a gene: 9. Germline V CDR1 and CDR2: LNHDA, SQIVND (reference sequence). CDR3 size: 16 residues. The CDR3 loop reads CASTIHGTGGTDTQYF. CDR3 bases: TGTGCCAGTACCATTCACGGGACAGGGGGAACAGATACGCAGTATTTT.

This clone has only a few counts. CDR3: CASSLDRDEQYF. The CDR3 DNA sequence: TGCGCCAGCAGCTTGGACAGGGACGAGCAGTACTTC. The rearrangement links TRBV5-1 to TRBJ2-7; D might be TRBD1 (6 bases). The CDR3 contains 12 residues. Germline CDR1 SGHRS, CDR2 YFSETQ. V lost 0 bases to trimming and J lost 5 bases, with 6 bases between them.

This clone has only one observation. The chain joins TRBV27 to TRBJ2-7; 13 positions match TRBD2. Germline CDR1 reads MNHEY; CDR2 reads SMNVEV (reference sequence). The trim removed 6 bases at V and 2 bases at J, leaving 1 base unmatched. The CDR3 spans 14 residues. Here the CDR3 reads CASRLAGGTYEQYF. For the CDR3, the DNA is TGTGCCAGCAGACTAGCGGGAGGGACCTACGAGCAGTACTTC.

V usage is TRBV6-1 and J usage is TRBJ2-1; 8 positions agree with TRBD2. Germline loops: CDR1 MNHNS, CDR2 SASEGT. Trimming cost V 8 bases and J 2 bases; bases outside gene matches: 8. The CDR3 covers 15 residues. This CDR3 is CASRAGASPYNEQFF. The CDR3 DNA reads TGTGCCAGCCGAGCGGGAGCGTCCCCCTACAATGAGCAGTTCTTC.